The 27 T cell receptor beta chains given below trace back to one sample, sequenced in a study of vaccination and CD4 T cells after COVID-19. No antigen has been identified for these receptors. The Oncomine TCR Beta short-read assay was applied to DNA of cultured CD4+ T cells. TCRdb analysed the PCR reads with MiXCR anew, one entry per CDR3 protein. Of about 24,000 distinct CDR3 sequences listed, more than 40% are singletons. As to treatment: approximately nine-day PBMC culture with coronavirus spike peptide pools or control peptides (ViraFEST assay). The sample consisted of CD4+ T cells from blood, cultured in vitro. The receptors stem from a human donor who had recovered from COVID-19.

The table lists this clonotype with a few counts. J is TRBJ1-5 and V is TRBV11-2; 7 positions match TRBD1. The V gene's germline CDR1 is SGHAT and CDR2 FQNNGV. The CDR3 spans 18 residues. J was trimmed by 2 bases and V by 4 bases; bases with no gene match: 14. This CDR3 is CASSSSTARGNRNQPQHF. As DNA, the CDR3 is TGTGCCAGCAGCTCCTCCACCGCCAGGGGGAACCGCAATCAGCCCCAGCATTTT.

The rearrangement uses TRBV18 and TRBJ2-7; D is possibly TRBD1 (7 bases). Trimming removed 4 bases at V and 2 bases at J, with 12 bases between. The CDR3 extends over 14 amino acids. The germline V gene has CDR1 KGHSH and CDR2 LQKENI. CDR3 amino acids: CASSQAGGTYEQYF. CDR3 DNA: TGTGCCAGCTCACAGGCAGGGGGGACCTACGAGCAGTACTTC.

The chain is built from TRBV7-9 and TRBJ1-6, with D tentatively TRBD1 (6 bases). The CDR3 sequence is 16 residues long. Germline CDR1 SEHNR, CDR2 FQNEAQ (reference sequence). Trimming took 5 bases from V and 9 from J, leaving 20 bases between them. The CDR3 coding sequence is TGTGCCAGCAGCCCAGACCACGGGGGCCAAATTTCACCCCTCCACTTT. Residues: CASSPDHGGQISPLHF.

The chain recombines TRBV6-1 with TRBJ2-3; TRBD1 matches 8 bases. V lost 4 bases and J lost 5; bases outside the gene matches: 5. The CDR3 runs to 14 residues. CDR1 is MNHNS, CDR2 SASEGT, per germline. The CDR3 spells CASSVDRGEDTQYF. The CDR3 region has the DNA TGTGCCAGCAGTGTTGACAGGGGAGAAGATACGCAGTATTTT.

The chain has TRBV28 and TRBJ1-4; 12 bases map to TRBD1. Germline V gene sequence: CDR1 MDHEN, CDR2 SYDVKM. With 8 bases clipped from V and 13 bases from J, the junction kept 8 bases outside the gene matches. CDR3 length: 13 residues. CDR3 nucleotide sequence: TGTGCCAGCTTCGGGACAGGGGGCCGGTCACTGTTTTTT. Amino acid sequence: CASFGTGGRSLFF.

The chain uses TRBV6-1 and TRBJ2-5; possible D gene TRBD2, 6 bases. Germline V gene sequence: CDR1 MNHNS, CDR2 SASEGT. With 10 bases removed from V and 7 bases from J, the gap between germline ends came to 19 bases. The CDR3 is made up of 13 amino acids. CDR3 nucleotides: TGTGCCATTTCTAGCGTCGGGGCCGGGACCCAGTACTTC. Translated, it gives CAISSVGAGTQYF.

This chain uses TRBV27 with TRBJ2-1; D ambiguous. V gave up 6 bases and J gave up 8 bases, with 5 bases separating them. Per the germline V gene, CDR1 is MNHEY and CDR2 is SMNVEV (reference sequence). The CDR3 length is 10 residues. CDR3 in amino acids: CASSLYEQFF. The CDR3 DNA reads TGTGCCAGCAGCCTTTATGAGCAGTTCTTC.

This clonotype has a handful of counts. The V gene is TRBV20-1, the J gene TRBJ2-7, with 7 bases lining up with TRBD1. The trim removed 0 bases at V and 0 bases at J, leaving 2 bases unmatched. This CDR3 comprises 14 residues. Per germline, CDR1 DFQATT and CDR2 SNEGSKA (reference sequence). The CDR3 DNA reads as TGCAGTGCTAGAGAACAGGGGAGCTCCTACGAGCAGTACTTC. Translated: CSAREQGSSYEQYF.

CDR3: CASRSRHGYTF. The CDR3 coding sequence is TGTGCCAGCAGGTCGAGGCATGGCTACACCTTC. J is TRBJ1-2 and V is TRBV12-3 or TRBV12-4, with D unclear. V was trimmed by 6 bases and J by 6 bases, leaving 8 bases between them. CDR3 length equals 11 residues.

The chain has TRBV28 and TRBJ2-7; 8 nucleotides align to TRBD1. This CDR3 is built from 15 residues. CDR1 and CDR2 from the germline V gene are MDHEN and SYDVKM. V gave up 3 bases and J gave up 9 bases; unmatched junction bases: 13. The CDR3 region has the DNA TGTGCCAGCAGTTTGGGGGACAGGTCCACCCGGCGGCAGTACTTC. Protein sequence: CASSLGDRSTRRQYF.

The chain joins TRBV7-8 to TRBJ2-1, with no clear D. The ends were cut back, 0 bases at V and 6 bases at J, with 9 bases in the middle. Germline CDR1 reads SGHVS; CDR2 reads FQNEAQ. CDR3 length: 14 amino acids. In DNA form, the CDR3 reads TGTGCCAGCAGCTTAGCCTCCTACCTCAATGAGCAGTTCTTC. It translates to CASSLASYLNEQFF.

The chain carries TRBV6-2 or TRBV6-3 and TRBJ2-1, with TRBD2 matching over 12 bases. V shed 4 bases and J 3 bases; nucleotides not matched to a gene: 13. Germline lookup yields CDR1 MNHEY and CDR2 SVGEGT. The CDR3 covers 19 residues. This chain's CDR3 is CASSLHGLAGGSGYNEQFF. The CDR3 DNA is TGTGCCAGCAGTTTACATGGGCTAGCGGGGGGGTCAGGCTACAATGAGCAGTTCTTC.

This clonotype has just a few counts. V gene TRBV10-3 combines with J gene TRBJ1-2, with TRBD1 matching over 9 bases. The V segment lost 4 bases and the J segment 4 bases; nucleotides outside the gene matches: 10. This CDR3 comprises 16 residues. Per germline, CDR1 ENHRY and CDR2 SYGVKD. CDR3 DNA sequence: TGTGCCATCAGTGGGGGACAGGGTGGCGCCGGCTATGGCTACACCTTC. This gives the protein CAISGGQGGAGYGYTF.

This rearrangement joins TRBV27 to TRBJ2-3, with D unclear. The CDR3 length is 12 residues. Germline V gives CDR1 MNHEY, CDR2 SMNVEV (reference sequence). Deletions cut 1 base from V and 4 bases from J, with 3 bases between. Here the CDR3 reads CASSLFPDTQYF. CDR3 sequence (DNA): TGTGCCAGCAGTTTATTCCCAGATACGCAGTATTTT.

This clonotype was observed a few times. The rearrangement uses TRBV20-1 and TRBJ2-5; 7 positions agree with TRBD2. Germline CDR1 is DFQATT and CDR2 is SNEGSKA (reference sequence). The junction had 2 bases not matched to a gene; V was cut back by 6 bases and J by 1 base. The CDR3 loop spans 12 amino acids. The CDR3 nucleotides are TGCAGTGCCAGCGGGGCCCAAGAGACCCAGTACTTC. As protein: CSASGAQETQYF.

The chain carries TRBV12-3 or TRBV12-4 and TRBJ2-3, with TRBD2 matching over 7 bases. With 3 bases clipped from V and 10 bases from J, the junction kept 13 bases outside the gene matches. This CDR3 spans 15 amino acids. CDR3 protein: CASSFLSGRGQAQYF. CDR3 DNA: TGTGCCAGCAGTTTCTTGAGTGGGAGGGGTCAAGCGCAGTATTTT.

The chain couples TRBV2 to TRBJ2-7; a weak D match, TRBD1 (5 bases). The V gene lost 10 bases and the J gene lost 4 bases, with 20 bases spanning the gap. This CDR3 contains 14 residues. Germline V gives CDR1 SNHLY, CDR2 FYNNEI. The CDR3 spells CATQAAGKLYEQYF. CDR3 sequence (DNA): TGTGCCACCCAGGCGGCAGGGAAATTGTACGAGCAGTACTTC.

This rearrangement joins TRBV20-1 to TRBJ2-1, with D hard to call. Trimming took 4 bases from V and 4 from J, leaving 14 bases between them. The germline CDR1 and CDR2 sequences are DFQATT and SNEGSKA (reference sequence). The CDR3 is 14 amino acids. CDR3 in amino acids: CSAKIGNGYNEQFF. The CDR3 DNA is TGCAGTGCTAAAATAGGCAACGGGTACAATGAGCAGTTCTTC.

The V call is TRBV10-3, the J call TRBJ1-2, with unresolved D. The CDR3 has 11 amino acids. V lost 6 bases and J 4 bases, leaving 6 bases between the germline ends. Germline CDR1 ENHRY, CDR2 SYGVKD. The CDR3 coding sequence is TGTGCCATCAGGAGCTTCTATGGCTACACCTTC. It is translated as CAIRSFYGYTF.

CDR3 sequence (DNA): TGTGCCAGCAGCTTAGGGACAGGGAGGCAAGAGACCCAGTACTTC. Residues: CASSLGTGRQETQYF. The V and J genes are TRBV7-2 and TRBJ2-5; 8 bases are a match to TRBD1. The V and J ends lost 1 base and 2 bases, in that order; junction bases with no gene match: 3. CDR3 length: 15 residues. Looked up from germline, CDR1 is SGHTA and CDR2 is FQGNSA.

The chain couples TRBV28 to TRBJ2-5; D tentatively reads TRBD1 or TRBD2 (5 bases each). Per germline, CDR1 MDHEN and CDR2 SYDVKM. V was shortened by 5 bases and J by 4 bases, with 17 bases between the two germline ends. The CDR3 sequence is 15 residues long. CDR3 bases: TGTGCCAGCAGTACCGGGGCCACCCTCGGAGAGACCCAGTACTTC. Protein sequence: CASSTGATLGETQYF.

This clonotype was seen only a few times. The chain uses TRBV2 and TRBJ1-5; no firm D call. V shed 2 bases and J shed 0 bases, with 5 bases lying between them. The CDR3 covers 14 residues. Germline V gene data show CDR1 as SNHLY and CDR2 as FYNNEI. The chain's CDR3 is CASSERISNQPQHF. The CDR3 DNA reads as TGTGCCAGCAGTGAAAGGATTAGCAATCAGCCCCAGCATTTT.

This clonotype was seen more than once but under ten times. This chain uses TRBV10-3 with TRBJ1-6, with a possible D match to TRBD1 (6 bases). Germline assignment: CDR1 ENHRY and CDR2 SYGVKD. V lost 2 bases and J lost 11, with 16 bases in between. This CDR3 spans 15 amino acids. The CDR3 reads CAISEARQGSAPLHF. The CDR3 region has the DNA TGTGCCATCAGTGAGGCGCGTCAGGGGTCGGCACCCCTCCACTTT.

This clonotype has a single count. J is TRBJ2-7 and V is TRBV4-3; 8 bases map to TRBD1. CDR1 is LGHNA and CDR2 is YSLEER in the germline V gene. This CDR3 spans 14 amino acids. Germline trimming cut 4 bases from V and 3 bases from J; bases unmatched to any gene: 5. Written as DNA, the CDR3 is TGCGCCAGCAGCCGGACAGGGAGCCTCTACGAGCAGTACTTC. Its protein product is CASSRTGSLYEQYF.

This chain joins TRBV15 and TRBJ1-2; a possible D gene is TRBD1 (5 bases). CDR1 is LNHNV and CDR2 is YYDKDF in the germline V gene (reference sequence). The CDR3 is 15 amino acids. Trimming removed 5 bases from V and 4 bases from J, with 17 bases in between. The CDR3 loop is CATSVDSKGSYGYTF. CDR3 nucleotides: TGTGCCACCAGCGTTGACAGCAAAGGTTCCTATGGCTACACCTTC.

The chain joins TRBV6-2 or TRBV6-3 to TRBJ1-1; 9 nucleotides match TRBD1. Germline loops: CDR1 MNHEY, CDR2 SVGEGT. The CDR3 consists of 14 residues. J gave up 4 bases and V 8 bases, and 8 bases lay outside the gene matches. CDR3 DNA: TGTGCCAGCGGGGGACAGGGAGAGGGCACTGAAGCTTTCTTT. Protein product: CASGGQGEGTEAFF.

To note about this clonotype: The junction and the germline gene differ at one end; a read error may be behind it. V usage is TRBV7-9 and J usage is TRBJ2-7, with 14 bases fitting TRBD2. The CDR3 is made up of 19 amino acids. From germline, CDR1 is SEHNR and CDR2 FQNEAQ (reference sequence). The CDR3 region is CANSSRTSGRTSHSYEQYF. The CDR3, as DNA: TGCGCCAACAGCTCACGGACTAGCGGGAGGACAAGCCACTCCTACGAGCAGTACTTC. Supplemented by reference TRBV7-9 and TRBJ2-7, the full variable domain reads DTGVSQNPRHKITKRGQNVTFRCDPISEHNRLYWYRQTLGQGPEFLTYFQNEAQLEKSRLLSDRFSAERPKGSFSTLEIQRTEQGDSAMYLCANSSRTSGRTSHSYEQYFGPGTRLTVT.